Listed below are T cell receptor beta chains from one sample, sequenced in a study of beta chain features in type 1 diabetes. The data were produced by immunoSEQ multiplex PCR, yet TCRdb's version contains in-frame clones alone and is incomplete. The sample lists roughly 340,000 clones, around 13% occurring once. Sequenced sample: naive CD4+ T cells from blood. The receptors derive from a woman aged 18-29 years with type 1 diabetes. Both conserved end residues are part of each CDR3. D genes are given only for firm matches. Not every row has a clone size; where given, it reads once, few, many or a size class.

CDR3nt	CDR3aa	j_gene	d_gene	v_gene	abundance
TGCAGCTCGTCGCCCAGGGCGAACACTGAAGCTTTCTTT	CSSSPRANTEAFF	TRBJ1-1	-	TRBV29-1	few
TGTGCCAGCAGTATGACAGGCGCTGGGGGAGATACGCAGTATTTT	CASSMTGAGGDTQYF	TRBJ2-3	-	TRBV2	-
TGTGCCAGCAGCCTAAGCTCCTATAATTCACCCCTCCACTTT	CASSLSSYNSPLHF	TRBJ1-6	-	TRBV11-2	-
TGTGCCACCACAAGACAGGGAGCACCAGATACGCAGTATTTT	CATTRQGAPDTQYF	TRBJ2-3	TRBD1	TRBV28	-
TGTGCCACGACTCTTTTACAGGGGAGCAATCAGCCCCAGCATTTT	CATTLLQGSNQPQHF	TRBJ1-5	TRBD1	TRBV6-6	-
TGTGCCAGCAGTGTAGTAGCGGGGCCGCTGAACACCGGGGAGCTGTTTTTT	CASSVVAGPLNTGELFF	TRBJ2-2	TRBD2	TRBV2	few
TGTGCCAGCAGACCTTTAGGGCGGGGTGAAAAACTGTTTTTT	CASRPLGRGEKLFF	TRBJ1-4	-	TRBV21-1	-
TGCGCCAGCCAGAATACAGGGCGTTTTAACTATGGCTACACCTTC	CASQNTGRFNYGYTF	TRBJ1-2	-	TRBV4-1	few
TGTGCCAGCAGCGCCAGGACTAATCCCCTGGCAGATACGCAGTATTTT	CASSARTNPLADTQYF	TRBJ2-3	-	TRBV7-2	few
TGTGCCATCAGTGAGTCGAGAGAAATTGACGGGGGGACCCTATTGGAGACCCAGTACTTC	CAISESREIDGGTLLETQYF	TRBJ2-5	TRBD2	TRBV10-3	few
TGTGCCAGCAGCCCAGGGACAGGGAATCTTAACACTGAAGCTTTCTTT	CASSPGTGNLNTEAFF	TRBJ1-1	TRBD1	TRBV7-2	-